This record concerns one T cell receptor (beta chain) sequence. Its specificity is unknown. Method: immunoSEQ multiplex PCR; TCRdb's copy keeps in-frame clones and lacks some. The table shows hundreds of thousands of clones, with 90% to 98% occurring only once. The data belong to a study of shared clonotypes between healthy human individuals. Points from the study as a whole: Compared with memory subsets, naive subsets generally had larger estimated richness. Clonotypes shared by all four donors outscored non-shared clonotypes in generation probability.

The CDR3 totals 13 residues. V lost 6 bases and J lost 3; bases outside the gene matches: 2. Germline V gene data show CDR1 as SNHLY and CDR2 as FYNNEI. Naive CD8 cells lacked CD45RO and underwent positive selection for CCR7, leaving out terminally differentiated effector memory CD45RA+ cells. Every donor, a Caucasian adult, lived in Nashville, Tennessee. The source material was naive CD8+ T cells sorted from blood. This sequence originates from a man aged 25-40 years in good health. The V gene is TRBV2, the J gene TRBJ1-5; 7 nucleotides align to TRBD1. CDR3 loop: CASRDRANQPQHF. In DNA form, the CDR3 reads TGTGCCAGCAGAGACAGGGCCAATCAGCCCCAGCATTTT.